The entry below gives a single T cell receptor (beta chain) sequence along with its context. Its antigen is currently unknown. These data belong to a study of cytotoxic CD8 clonotypes in ibrutinib-treated CLL. PBMCs were cryopreserved, and 1.5 to 2.5 micrograms of genomic DNA from them went into TCR beta libraries. The CDR3 sequence is 15 residues long. The study's findings and limits: Clonotypes that were public were uncommon, and they contracted or stayed stable on treatment. Elevated clonality accompanied ibrutinib response, with a return toward baseline values at progression.

The method was immunoSEQ multiplex PCR; TCRdb's version includes in-frame clones alone and lacks a portion of them. The sample shows some 200,000 clones, about four fifths of them seen only once. This TCR derives from a human donor with chronic lymphocytic leukemia. The rearrangement links TRBV21-1 to TRBJ1-5. TRBV21-1 is given as a pseudogene. The sequenced sample was PBMCs, obtained after 12 months of ibrutinib treatment. The CDR3 sequence is CASSKTAAEGQPQHF. The CDR3 coding sequence is TGTGCCAGCAGCAAAACCGCGGCCGAAGGTCAGCCCCAGCATTTT.